Listed below are T cell receptor beta chains from one sample, sequenced in a study of T cells in localized non-small cell lung cancer. Profiled with immunoSEQ multiplex PCR; TCRdb holds only in-frame clones, not every one. The sample holds about 1,500 clones, more than 15% seen once. The sequencing used normal lung tissue next to the tumor, collected before any cancer treatment. All receptors derive from a female donor over 55 with stage I lung adenocarcinoma. Each CDR3 is given with its conserved first and last residue. D genes are given only for firm matches. Clone size, where shown, is once, few, many, or a class for clones that have expanded.

j_call: TRBJ2-3; d_call: .; v_call: TRBV5-1; clone_size: .; cdr3_nt: TGCGCCAGCAGCCCTACTAAACCCACAGATACGCAGTATTTT; cdr3_aa: CASSPTKPTDTQYF
j_call: TRBJ2-1; d_call: .; v_call: TRBV19; clone_size: .; cdr3_nt: TGTGCCAGTAGTCGCTCCAGGTACAATGAGCAGTTCTTC; cdr3_aa: CASSRSRYNEQFF
j_call: TRBJ1-1; d_call: .; v_call: TRBV6-8; clone_size: .; cdr3_nt: TGTGCCAGCAGTTACTCAGTTGCGGCTGAAGCTTTCTTT; cdr3_aa: CASSYSVAAEAFF
j_call: TRBJ2-5; d_call: .; v_call: TRBV4-1; clone_size: .; cdr3_nt: TGCGCCAGCAGCCAAGATGCGACTAGATTGGTGACCCAGTACTTC; cdr3_aa: CASSQDATRLVTQYF
j_call: TRBJ2-6; d_call: TRBD2; v_call: TRBV12-5; clone_size: .; cdr3_nt: TGTGCTAGTGGTTCGACCGGACTAGCCGTACCCTCTCTGGGGTCCAACGTCCTGACTTTC; cdr3_aa: CASGSTGLAVPSLGSNVLTF
j_call: TRBJ2-7; d_call: TRBD2; v_call: TRBV5-1; clone_size: .; cdr3_nt: TGCGCCAGCAGCTTGGGATTTCTAGCGGGAGTATTAGCCTACGAGCAGTACTTC; cdr3_aa: CASSLGFLAGVLAYEQYF
j_call: TRBJ1-2; d_call: TRBD1; v_call: TRBV29-1; clone_size: .; cdr3_nt: TGCAGCGTTTATGGGACAGGGGGCAGGTATGGCTACACCTTC; cdr3_aa: CSVYGTGGRYGYTF
j_call: TRBJ2-3; d_call: .; v_call: TRBV6-8; clone_size: medium-sized; cdr3_nt: TGTGCCAGCAGTGTGTTGGGGGTTAGCACAGATACGCAGTATTTT; cdr3_aa: CASSVLGVSTDTQYF
j_call: TRBJ2-5; d_call: .; v_call: TRBV25-1; clone_size: .; cdr3_nt: TGTGCCAGCAGTGAATTGGGGGGAAGGACAAAAGAGACCCAGTACTTC; cdr3_aa: CASSELGGRTKETQYF
j_call: TRBJ1-1; d_call: .; v_call: TRBV9; clone_size: large; cdr3_nt: TGTGCCAGCAGCGTAGTTTCCGAGGGCACTGAAGCTTTCTTT; cdr3_aa: CASSVVSEGTEAFF
j_call: TRBJ1-1; d_call: .; v_call: TRBV29-1; clone_size: large; cdr3_nt: TGCAGCGTTAAACAGAGCCTAACAACTGAAGCTTTCTTT; cdr3_aa: CSVKQSLTTEAFF
j_call: TRBJ2-3; d_call: .; v_call: TRBV18; clone_size: once; cdr3_nt: TGTGCCAGCTCTCCCGGCCGGGTGAGGACCACAGATACGCAGTATTTT; cdr3_aa: CASSPGRVRTTDTQYF
j_call: TRBJ1-4; d_call: .; v_call: TRBV11-3; clone_size: medium-sized; cdr3_nt: TGTGCCAGCAGCTTAGTGGGCAAGCGCGAAAAACTGTTTTTT; cdr3_aa: CASSLVGKREKLFF
j_call: TRBJ2-3; d_call: .; v_call: TRBV2; clone_size: few; cdr3_nt: TGTGCCAGCAGCCGTACTAGGACCGGCGCAGATACGCAGTATTTT; cdr3_aa: CASSRTRTGADTQYF
j_call: TRBJ1-3; d_call: .; v_call: TRBV30; clone_size: .; cdr3_nt: TGTGCCTGGAGTCAGGCCCGGGACACCATATATTTT; cdr3_aa: CAWSQARDTIYF
j_call: TRBJ2-1; d_call: TRBD2; v_call: TRBV11-3; clone_size: medium-sized; cdr3_nt: TGTGCCAGCAGCCCTCGGACTAGCGGATACAATGAGCAGTTCTTC; cdr3_aa: CASSPRTSGYNEQFF
j_call: TRBJ2-1; d_call: TRBD2; v_call: TRBV11-3; clone_size: few; cdr3_nt: TGTGCCAGCAGCTTAGTGGCTTTTAGCGGGAGGGCCGTCGAGGATGAGCAGTTCTTC; cdr3_aa: CASSLVAFSGRAVEDEQFF
j_call: TRBJ1-1; d_call: .; v_call: TRBV11-3; clone_size: medium-sized; cdr3_nt: TGTGCCAGCAGCGAAACTGATTCAGGGGTTTATACGGGGAGGACTGAAGCTTTCTTT; cdr3_aa: CASSETDSGVYTGRTEAFF
j_call: TRBJ2-7; d_call: .; v_call: TRBV9; clone_size: few; cdr3_nt: TGTGCCAGCAGTGTGGGGGAATCCTACGAGCAGTACTTC; cdr3_aa: CASSVGESYEQYF
j_call: TRBJ2-5; d_call: TRBD2; v_call: TRBV10-3; clone_size: .; cdr3_nt: TGTGCCATCAGTGAGTTGGGGACTAGCGAGACCCAGTACTTC; cdr3_aa: CAISELGTSETQYF
j_call: TRBJ2-1; d_call: TRBD2; v_call: TRBV5-1; clone_size: few; cdr3_nt: TGCGCCAGCAGCCCCCGACTAGCGGGGAGGAGCTCCTACAATGAGCAGTTCTTC; cdr3_aa: CASSPRLAGRSSYNEQFF
j_call: TRBJ1-2; d_call: TRBD1; v_call: TRBV11-3; clone_size: .; cdr3_nt: TGTGCCAGCAGCCGAGCCGGGACAGGGGGCGAGAAGGGCTACACCTTC; cdr3_aa: CASSRAGTGGEKGYTF
j_call: TRBJ1-4; d_call: .; v_call: TRBV19; clone_size: .; cdr3_nt: TGTGCCAGTAGCGACAGATTTAATGAAAAACTGTTTTTT; cdr3_aa: CASSDRFNEKLFF
j_call: TRBJ1-1; d_call: .; v_call: TRBV11-3; clone_size: few; cdr3_nt: TGTGCCAGCAGCCCAAGGGGACAATCGAACACTGAAGCTTTCTTT; cdr3_aa: CASSPRGQSNTEAFF
j_call: TRBJ2-5; d_call: .; v_call: TRBV6-7; clone_size: medium-sized; cdr3_nt: TGTGCCAGCAGTTACGGGGAGACCCAGTACTTC; cdr3_aa: CASSYGETQYF
j_call: TRBJ1-2; d_call: TRBD1; v_call: TRBV10-1; clone_size: few; cdr3_nt: TGCGCCAGCAGTGGAGGGACAGGCCAAGGGGGCTACACCTTC; cdr3_aa: CASSGGTGQGGYTF
j_call: TRBJ1-6; d_call: .; v_call: TRBV5-1; clone_size: once; cdr3_nt: TGCGCCAGCAGCTTGGATGGTAGCTCCTATAATTCACCCCTCCACTTT; cdr3_aa: CASSLDGSSYNSPLHF
j_call: TRBJ1-2; d_call: .; v_call: TRBV5-1; clone_size: .; cdr3_nt: TGCGCCAGCAGCTTGGAGACCCCTAACTATGGCTACACCTTC; cdr3_aa: CASSLETPNYGYTF
j_call: TRBJ1-2; d_call: .; v_call: TRBV10-3; clone_size: few; cdr3_nt: TGTGCCATCAGTGAGACAGGTCTAAACTATGGCTACACCTTC; cdr3_aa: CAISETGLNYGYTF
j_call: TRBJ1-1; d_call: .; v_call: TRBV6-8; clone_size: few; cdr3_nt: TGTGCCATCAGTGCGGCGGGGGCGACAGCTTTCTTT; cdr3_aa: CAISAAGATAFF
j_call: TRBJ1-1; d_call: .; v_call: TRBV28; clone_size: few; cdr3_nt: TGTGCCAGCACCAATACCTTAGGACAGTCGAACACTGAAGCTTTCTTT; cdr3_aa: CASTNTLGQSNTEAFF
j_call: TRBJ1-2; d_call: .; v_call: TRBV4-1; clone_size: few; cdr3_nt: TGCGCCAGCAGCCAAGTTGGGACACTTAACTATGGCTACACCTTC; cdr3_aa: CASSQVGTLNYGYTF
j_call: TRBJ2-3; d_call: .; v_call: TRBV11-3; clone_size: .; cdr3_nt: TGTGCCAGCAGCGCCTCTTGGGCGAGCACAGATACGCAGTATTTT; cdr3_aa: CASSASWASTDTQYF
j_call: TRBJ2-3; d_call: .; v_call: TRBV19; clone_size: .; cdr3_nt: TGTGCCAGTAGTATAGGGGGGTGGGTGGCAGATACGCAGTATTTT; cdr3_aa: CASSIGGWVADTQYF
j_call: TRBJ1-2; d_call: .; v_call: TRBV6-8; clone_size: few; cdr3_nt: TGTGCCAGCAGGAAGGGGTATTGGGATGGCTACACCTTC; cdr3_aa: CASRKGYWDGYTF
j_call: TRBJ2-7; d_call: .; v_call: TRBV6-8; clone_size: .; cdr3_nt: TGTGCCAGCAGTGTAAAACAGAGCTCCTACGAGCAGTACTTC; cdr3_aa: CASSVKQSSYEQYF
j_call: TRBJ2-7; d_call: .; v_call: TRBV25-1; clone_size: .; cdr3_nt: TGTGCCAGCAGGGGCAGGGGCTACGAGCAGTACTTC; cdr3_aa: CASRGRGYEQYF
j_call: TRBJ1-6; d_call: .; v_call: TRBV6-8; clone_size: few; cdr3_nt: TGTGCCAGCAGTACCTCAGGAGGGAATTCACCCCTCCACTTT; cdr3_aa: CASSTSGGNSPLHF
j_call: TRBJ1-2; d_call: .; v_call: TRBV1; clone_size: .; cdr3_nt: TGCGCCAGCAGCCAACCCGGGACACTTAACTATGGCTACACCTTC; cdr3_aa: CASSQPGTLNYGYTF
j_call: TRBJ2-2; d_call: TRBD1; v_call: TRBV11-3; clone_size: few; cdr3_nt: TGTGCCAGCAGCGCGTCGGGACAGGGGAACACCGGGGAGCTGTTTTTT; cdr3_aa: CASSASGQGNTGELFF
j_call: TRBJ1-1; d_call: .; v_call: TRBV19; clone_size: .; cdr3_nt: TGTGCCAGTAGTACACCTGAGAACACTGAAGCTTTCTTT; cdr3_aa: CASSTPENTEAFF
j_call: TRBJ1-3; d_call: .; v_call: TRBV30; clone_size: .; cdr3_nt: TGTGCCGGGGGGCAGTCTGGAAACACCATATATTTT; cdr3_aa: CAGGQSGNTIYF
j_call: TRBJ2-1; d_call: TRBD1; v_call: TRBV12-5; clone_size: .; cdr3_nt: TGTGCTAGGGACCTCGATTACAGGGGGGAGTTCTTC; cdr3_aa: CARDLDYRGEFF
j_call: TRBJ2-2; d_call: .; v_call: TRBV14; clone_size: .; cdr3_nt: TGTGCCAGCAGCCAGGACCTTCCCGCGAACACCGGGGAGCTGTTTTTT; cdr3_aa: CASSQDLPANTGELFF
j_call: TRBJ2-7; d_call: TRBD1; v_call: TRBV11-3; clone_size: few; cdr3_nt: TGTGCCAGCAGCTTAACCCCCGGGACAGGGGTCTACGAGCAGTACTTC; cdr3_aa: CASSLTPGTGVYEQYF
j_call: TRBJ2-2; d_call: .; v_call: TRBV29-1; clone_size: .; cdr3_nt: TGCAGCGTCAGGGGGGCGTCAGGGGAGCTGTTTTTT; cdr3_aa: CSVRGASGELFF
j_call: TRBJ1-1; d_call: TRBD1; v_call: TRBV6-8; clone_size: few; cdr3_nt: TGTGCCATCACCGCGGACAGGGCCGACCCTGAAGCTTTCTTT; cdr3_aa: CAITADRADPEAFF
j_call: TRBJ2-2; d_call: TRBD1; v_call: TRBV6-7; clone_size: .; cdr3_nt: TGTGCCAGCAGTTTGCCGACAGGGTCGAACACCGGGGAGCTGTTTTTT; cdr3_aa: CASSLPTGSNTGELFF
j_call: TRBJ2-7; d_call: TRBD2; v_call: TRBV6-8; clone_size: medium-sized; cdr3_nt: TGTGCCAGCAGTTTTTGGTCCAGCGGGAGTACATTTACGTCCTACGAGCAGTACTTC; cdr3_aa: CASSFWSSGSTFTSYEQYF
j_call: TRBJ2-5; d_call: TRBD1; v_call: TRBV29-1; clone_size: .; cdr3_nt: TGCAGCGTTCGGACAGGGTCGGCGACCCAGTACTTC; cdr3_aa: CSVRTGSATQYF
j_call: TRBJ2-7; d_call: TRBD2; v_call: TRBV29-1; clone_size: .; cdr3_nt: TGCAGCGTTGGACTAGCGGGATTCTACGAGCAGTACTTC; cdr3_aa: CSVGLAGFYEQYF